The 7 T cell receptor beta chains listed next were all sequenced from one sample in a study of blood T cell repertoires in COVID-19. Clones were sequenced by immunoSEQ multiplex PCR, and TCRdb holds only the in-frame ones, with some missing. The sample includes fewer than 300,000 clones, around 90% of them seen just once. Sequencing was done on a sample of peripheral blood. All receptors derive from a person aged 18 to 35 with COVID-19, enrolled during active disease.

This rearrangement joins TRBV11-2 to TRBJ2-5; TRBD2 is a possible D gene (5 bases). There are 11 residues in the CDR3. Germline-derived CDR1 and CDR2 are SGHAT and FQNNGV. V lost 8 bases and J lost 5, with 9 bases in between. This CDR3 reads CASDRGETQYF. DNA of the CDR3: TGTGCCAGCGACCGAGGGGAGACCCAGTACTTC.

The rearrangement joins TRBV4-1 to TRBJ1-2; D unresolved. V shed 4 bases and J shed 5 bases, with 11 bases lying between them. The germline V gene has CDR1 MGHRA and CDR2 YSYEKL. The CDR3 is 13 residues long. CDR3 protein: CASSPLGGYGYTF. CDR3 bases: TGCGCCAGCAGCCCCTTAGGCGGTTATGGCTACACCTTC.

The gene calls are TRBV27 and TRBJ2-1; 8 bases agree with TRBD2. CDR1 and CDR2 from the germline V gene are MNHEY and SMNVEV (reference sequence). V gave up 2 bases and J gave up 4 bases; unmatched junction bases: 7. This CDR3 has 16 residues. CDR3: CASSLNGLAGYNEQFF. The CDR3 region has the DNA TGTGCCAGCAGTTTAAATGGCCTAGCGGGTTACAATGAGCAGTTCTTC.

The chain links TRBV5-1 to TRBJ2-1, with 10 bases lining up with TRBD2. CDR1 is SGHRS and CDR2 is YFSETQ in the germline V gene. The CDR3 runs to 15 residues. With V trimmed by 4 bases and J by 4 bases, 5 bases remained unmatched. Here the CDR3 DNA reads TGCGCCAGCAGCCCCGGACTAGCGGAGTACAATGAGCAGTTCTTC. Amino acids: CASSPGLAEYNEQFF.

This clone was seen only once. This chain uses TRBV28 with TRBJ2-7, with 12 bases that match TRBD2. The CDR3 runs 15 residues. V gave up 5 bases and J gave up 8 bases; unmatched junction bases: 10. Germline V gene sequence: CDR1 MDHEN, CDR2 SYDVKM. The CDR3 is CASSGLTSGSTKQYF. CDR3 bases: TGTGCCAGCAGTGGCCTGACTAGCGGGAGTACAAAGCAGTACTTC. Drawing the rest from reference TRBV28 and TRBJ2-7, the complete variable domain is DVKVTQSSRYLVKRTGEKVFLECVQDMDHENMFWYRQDPGLGLRLIYFSYDVKMKEKGDIPEGYSVSREKKERFSLILESASTNQTSMYLCASSGLTSGSTKQYFGPGTRLTVT.

CDR3 residues: CASSFWVGGYTF. In DNA form, the CDR3 reads TGTGCCAGCAGTTTTTGGGTGGGCGGCTACACCTTC. The chain recombines TRBV28 with TRBJ1-2; D unresolved. The CDR3 sequence is 12 residues long. CDR1 is MDHEN, CDR2 SYDVKM, per germline. Trimming removed 3 bases at V and 8 bases at J, with 10 bases between.

This chain joins TRBV4-1 and TRBJ1-4; TRBD1 is a possible D gene (5 bases). V lost 1 base to trimming and J lost 8 bases, with 14 bases between them. Germline V CDR1 and CDR2: MGHRA, YSYEKL. This CDR3 comprises 15 residues. CDR3 nucleotides: TGCGCCAGCAGCCAAGTCGAAGGGAGGGGCGAAAAACTGTTTTTT. Its translation: CASSQVEGRGEKLFF.